Listed below are T cell receptor beta chains from one sample, sequenced in a study of cytomegalovirus exposure and HLA in healthy donors. The data were produced by immunoSEQ multiplex PCR, yet TCRdb's version contains in-frame clones alone and is incomplete. The data show 150,000 or so clones, and the top ten clones hold under 2%. What was sequenced was PBMCs. Every receptor here comes from a woman aged 45 to 65 in good health and CMV-seronegative. The CDR3 runs from the conserved cysteine through the conserved F or W. The order of the fields is D gene, J gene, V gene, CDR3 protein, CDR3 DNA. D genes are given only for firm matches.

d_gene: NA
j_gene: TRBJ2-5
v_gene: TRBV29-1
CDR3aa: CSVLATQETQYF
CDR3nt: TGCAGCGTTCTAGCGACTCAAGAGACCCAGTACTTC

d_gene: NA
j_gene: TRBJ2-7
v_gene: TRBV30
CDR3aa: CAWSTGGVQAIPEQYF
CDR3nt: TGTGCCTGGAGTACAGGGGGGGTGCAGGCGATTCCCGAGCAGTACTTC

d_gene: TRBD1
j_gene: TRBJ1-5
v_gene: TRBV7-2
CDR3aa: CASSRTGLVGNQPQHF
CDR3nt: TGTGCCAGCAGCCGGACAGGGCTGGTAGGCAATCAGCCCCAGCATTTT

d_gene: NA
j_gene: TRBJ2-3
v_gene: TRBV30
CDR3aa: CAWGGRVADTQYF
CDR3nt: TGTGCCTGGGGGGGCAGGGTCGCAGATACGCAGTATTTT

d_gene: TRBD2
j_gene: TRBJ2-3
v_gene: TRBV19
CDR3aa: CASSIRSSGKPDTQYF
CDR3nt: TGTGCCAGTAGTATACGTTCTAGCGGGAAGCCAGATACGCAGTATTTT

d_gene: NA
j_gene: TRBJ1-2
v_gene: TRBV5-6
CDR3aa: CASSLGGWSGYTF
CDR3nt: TGTGCCAGCAGCTTGGGAGGGTGGAGCGGCTACACCTTC

d_gene: NA
j_gene: TRBJ2-7
v_gene: TRBV5-1
CDR3aa: CASSQDSPAVYEQYF
CDR3nt: TGCGCCAGCAGCCAGGACTCTCCAGCGGTCTACGAGCAGTACTTC

d_gene: TRBD2
j_gene: TRBJ2-3
v_gene: TRBV13
CDR3aa: CASSFPQRSGGSTDTQYF
CDR3nt: TGTGCCAGCAGCTTTCCCCAGAGGAGCGGGGGAAGCACAGATACGCAGTATTTT

d_gene: NA
j_gene: TRBJ1-6
v_gene: TRBV6-1
CDR3aa: CATSPGNYSPLHF
CDR3nt: TGTGCCACCAGCCCGGGAAATTATTCACCCCTCCACTTT

d_gene: TRBD1
j_gene: TRBJ1-1
v_gene: TRBV19
CDR3aa: CASSGTANTEAFF
CDR3nt: TGTGCCAGTAGTGGGACAGCGAACACTGAAGCTTTCTTT

d_gene: NA
j_gene: TRBJ2-1
v_gene: TRBV7-8
CDR3aa: CASSRQAGYNEQFF
CDR3nt: TGTGCCAGCAGCCGACAGGCGGGTTACAATGAGCAGTTCTTC

d_gene: TRBD2
j_gene: TRBJ2-3
v_gene: TRBV18
CDR3aa: CASSPTSGETDTQYF
CDR3nt: TGTGCCAGCTCACCGACTAGCGGGGAGACAGATACGCAGTATTTT

d_gene: NA
j_gene: TRBJ2-2
v_gene: TRBV28
CDR3aa: CASSPQATGELFF
CDR3nt: TGTGCCAGCAGTCCCCAAGCGACCGGGGAGCTGTTTTTT

d_gene: NA
j_gene: TRBJ1-4
v_gene: TRBV5-5
CDR3aa: CASSPYDITGEKLFF
CDR3nt: TGTGCCAGCAGCCCGTACGATATCACAGGTGAAAAACTGTTTTTT

d_gene: TRBD1
j_gene: TRBJ2-3
v_gene: TRBV28
CDR3aa: CASSLSGTGVWADTQYF
CDR3nt: TGTGCCAGCAGTTTGAGTGGGACAGGGGTCTGGGCAGATACGCAGTATTTT

d_gene: NA
j_gene: TRBJ2-5
v_gene: TRBV5-1
CDR3aa: CASSLSSEETQYF
CDR3nt: TGCGCCAGCAGCTTGTCGAGCGAAGAGACCCAGTACTTC

d_gene: NA
j_gene: TRBJ2-4
v_gene: TRBV6-1
CDR3aa: CASSERVRTENIQYF
CDR3nt: TGTGCCAGCAGTGAAAGAGTTCGGACAGAAAACATTCAGTACTTC

d_gene: TRBD2
j_gene: TRBJ2-5
v_gene: TRBV5-6
CDR3aa: CASSGGWYQETQYF
CDR3nt: TGTGCCAGCTCCGGGGGGTGGTACCAAGAGACCCAGTACTTC

d_gene: NA
j_gene: TRBJ2-7
v_gene: TRBV11-3
CDR3aa: CASSLTGYEQYF
CDR3nt: TGTGCCAGCAGCTTAACGGGCTACGAGCAGTACTTC

d_gene: TRBD1
j_gene: TRBJ1-3
v_gene: TRBV30
CDR3aa: CAWDRGIGNTIYF
CDR3nt: TGTGCCTGGGACAGGGGAATTGGAAACACCATATATTTT

d_gene: TRBD1
j_gene: TRBJ2-6
v_gene: TRBV9
CDR3aa: CASSVGPTGAGANVLTF
CDR3nt: TGTGCCAGCAGCGTCGGCCCGACAGGGGCTGGGGCCAACGTCCTGACTTTC

d_gene: NA
j_gene: TRBJ1-1
v_gene: TRBV30
CDR3aa: CAWSSNTGISEAFF
CDR3nt: TGTGCCTGGAGTTCCAACACAGGGATCTCTGAAGCTTTCTTT

d_gene: NA
j_gene: TRBJ2-1
v_gene: TRBV18
CDR3aa: CASSPMAQGFYNEQFF
CDR3nt: TGTGCCAGCTCACCAATGGCACAGGGATTCTACAATGAGCAGTTCTTC

d_gene: NA
j_gene: TRBJ1-2
v_gene: TRBV28
CDR3aa: CASSLVSGYTF
CDR3nt: TGTGCCAGCAGTTTAGTCTCCGGCTACACCTTC

d_gene: TRBD2
j_gene: TRBJ2-3
v_gene: TRBV6-5
CDR3aa: CASATSGTVAQYF
CDR3nt: TGTGCCAGTGCGACTAGCGGGACCGTTGCGCAGTATTTT

d_gene: TRBD1
j_gene: TRBJ2-7
v_gene: TRBV11-2
CDR3aa: CASSSGQGLDEQYF
CDR3nt: TGTGCCAGCAGCTCAGGACAGGGTCTCGACGAGCAGTACTTC

d_gene: TRBD1
j_gene: TRBJ2-7
v_gene: TRBV6-5
CDR3aa: CASSQGTVYEQYF
CDR3nt: TGTGCCAGCAGTCAGGGGACAGTCTACGAGCAGTACTTC

d_gene: TRBD1
j_gene: TRBJ1-5
v_gene: TRBV7-2
CDR3aa: CASSLGQGVQPQHF
CDR3nt: TGTGCCAGCAGCTTAGGACAGGGGGTCCAGCCCCAGCATTTT

d_gene: TRBD2
j_gene: TRBJ2-1
v_gene: TRBV7-2
CDR3aa: CASSFGGGYNEQFF
CDR3nt: TGTGCCAGCAGCTTTGGGGGGGGGTACAATGAGCAGTTCTTC

d_gene: NA
j_gene: TRBJ2-3
v_gene: TRBV7-6
CDR3aa: CASSLGVRGGTDTQYF
CDR3nt: TGTGCCAGCAGCTTAGGGGTTAGGGGTGGCACAGATACGCAGTATTTT

d_gene: TRBD2
j_gene: TRBJ2-7
v_gene: TRBV4-2
CDR3aa: CASSQVAGGRYEQYF
CDR3nt: TGTGCCAGCAGCCAAGTAGCGGGGGGGCGCTACGAGCAGTACTTC

d_gene: NA
j_gene: TRBJ2-3
v_gene: TRBV7-2
CDR3aa: CASSFLSNTDTQYF
CDR3nt: TGTGCCAGCAGCTTTCTCTCTAACACAGATACGCAGTATTTT

d_gene: NA
j_gene: TRBJ1-4
v_gene: TRBV18
CDR3aa: CASSMGVPANEKLFF
CDR3nt: TGTGCCAGCTCAATGGGAGTGCCAGCTAATGAAAAACTGTTTTTT

d_gene: NA
j_gene: TRBJ2-3
v_gene: TRBV6-1
CDR3aa: CASSFTGTSTDTQYF
CDR3nt: TGTGCCAGCAGTTTCACAGGTACTAGCACAGATACGCAGTATTTT

d_gene: NA
j_gene: TRBJ2-7
v_gene: TRBV7-2
CDR3aa: CASSSPTRAYEQYF
CDR3nt: TGTGCCAGCAGCTCACCCACTAGGGCCTACGAGCAGTACTTC

d_gene: TRBD2
j_gene: TRBJ2-1
v_gene: TRBV28
CDR3aa: CASSLLLGLAGEDNEQFF
CDR3nt: TGTGCCAGCAGTCTACTCCTCGGACTAGCGGGAGAGGACAATGAGCAGTTCTTC

d_gene: TRBD1
j_gene: TRBJ2-7
v_gene: TRBV4-3
CDR3aa: CASSHRQGVSYEQYF
CDR3nt: TGCGCCAGCAGCCATAGGCAGGGGGTGTCCTACGAGCAGTACTTC

d_gene: TRBD1
j_gene: TRBJ2-5
v_gene: TRBV2
CDR3aa: CASSDETGGVLETQYF
CDR3nt: TGTGCCAGCAGTGATGAGACAGGGGGAGTGCTGGAGACCCAGTACTTC

d_gene: NA
j_gene: TRBJ2-5
v_gene: TRBV14
CDR3aa: CASSHPTTRETQYF
CDR3nt: TGTGCCAGCAGCCATCCAACGACTAGAGAGACCCAGTACTTC

d_gene: NA
j_gene: TRBJ1-2
v_gene: TRBV9
CDR3aa: CASSPTGSNYGYTF
CDR3nt: TGTGCCAGCAGCCCGACGGGTTCTAACTATGGCTACACCTTC

d_gene: TRBD1
j_gene: TRBJ1-1
v_gene: TRBV7-9
CDR3aa: CASSADRLNTEAFF
CDR3nt: TGTGCCAGCAGCGCGGACAGGCTAAACACTGAAGCTTTCTTT

d_gene: TRBD1
j_gene: TRBJ2-7
v_gene: TRBV9
CDR3aa: CASSPGTGNYEQYF
CDR3nt: TGTGCCAGCAGCCCGGGGACAGGGAACTACGAGCAGTACTTC

d_gene: NA
j_gene: TRBJ1-1
v_gene: TRBV2
CDR3aa: CASSKTGSPEAFF
CDR3nt: TGTGCCAGCAGTAAAACAGGGAGCCCTGAAGCTTTCTTT

d_gene: TRBD2
j_gene: TRBJ2-5
v_gene: TRBV30
CDR3aa: CAWSWTSGSYETQYF
CDR3nt: TGTGCCTGGAGTTGGACTAGCGGGAGTTATGAGACCCAGTACTTC

d_gene: NA
j_gene: TRBJ1-3
v_gene: TRBV7-9
CDR3aa: CASSSPAGRASGNTIYF
CDR3nt: TGTGCCAGCAGCTCCCCTGCGGGGAGGGCCTCTGGAAACACCATATATTTT

d_gene: NA
j_gene: TRBJ2-6
v_gene: TRBV5-6
CDR3aa: CASSAASSGANVLTF
CDR3nt: TGTGCCAGCAGTGCGGCAAGCTCTGGGGCCAACGTCCTGACTTTC

d_gene: TRBD2
j_gene: TRBJ2-7
v_gene: TRBV9
CDR3aa: CASSGTSGSSYEQYF
CDR3nt: TGTGCCAGCAGCGGAACTAGCGGGAGCTCCTACGAGCAGTACTTC

d_gene: NA
j_gene: TRBJ2-7
v_gene: TRBV5-1
CDR3aa: CASSLAGEQYF
CDR3nt: TGCGCCAGCAGCTTGGCGGGCGAGCAGTACTTC

d_gene: NA
j_gene: TRBJ2-2
v_gene: TRBV7-3
CDR3aa: CASSLNNDRPYANTGELFF
CDR3nt: TGTGCCAGCAGCTTAAACAATGACAGGCCATATGCGAACACCGGGGAGCTGTTTTTT

d_gene: TRBD1
j_gene: TRBJ2-7
v_gene: TRBV27
CDR3aa: CASSLDTGEKDYEQYF
CDR3nt: TGTGCCAGCAGTCTCGACACAGGGGAGAAGGACTACGAGCAGTACTTC

d_gene: NA
j_gene: TRBJ2-7
v_gene: TRBV9
CDR3aa: CASNEGEGREQYF
CDR3nt: TGTGCCAGCAACGAGGGGGAGGGGCGCGAGCAGTACTTC

d_gene: NA
j_gene: TRBJ2-1
v_gene: TRBV7-6
CDR3aa: CASSFNNEQFF
CDR3nt: TGTGCCAGCAGCTTTAACAATGAGCAGTTCTTC

d_gene: NA
j_gene: TRBJ2-6
v_gene: TRBV2
CDR3aa: CASSPPLEAFFSGANVLTF
CDR3nt: TGTGCCAGCTCCCCCCCGTTGGAGGCTTTCTTTTCTGGGGCCAACGTCCTGACTTTC

d_gene: NA
j_gene: TRBJ1-1
v_gene: TRBV6-5
CDR3aa: CASSYGAAKTEAFF
CDR3nt: TGTGCCAGCAGTTACGGGGCCGCTAAAACTGAAGCTTTCTTT

d_gene: TRBD2
j_gene: TRBJ2-1
v_gene: TRBV28
CDR3aa: CASTLSGVKRRGEQFF
CDR3nt: TGTGCCAGCACTCTTAGCGGGGTCAAGAGGAGAGGCGAGCAGTTCTTC

d_gene: NA
j_gene: TRBJ2-5
v_gene: TRBV29-1
CDR3aa: CSVPGQNQGTQYF
CDR3nt: TGCAGCGTTCCAGGACAGAACCAGGGGACCCAGTACTTC